A single sample is the source of the 31 T cell receptor beta chains below, sequenced in a study of long-term antiretroviral therapy in people with HIV. Survey level was the resolution at which the v3.0 immunoSEQ assay ran. The data were produced by immunoSEQ multiplex PCR, yet TCRdb's version contains in-frame clones alone and is incomplete. This sample has over 20,000 clones, with 75% to 90% found just once. This specimen consisted of unsorted PBMCs, obtained 0.4 years after starting antiretroviral therapy. The receptors originated from a man aged 50 to 59 with HIV.

V gene TRBV9 combines with J gene TRBJ2-3, with 14 bases that match TRBD2. There are 16 residues in the CDR3. V shed 4 bases, J shed 6 bases, and the junction held 7 bases outside the gene matches. Germline lookup yields CDR1 SGDLS and CDR2 YYNGEE. The CDR3 DNA follows: TGTGCCAGCAGCCTACGGACTAGCGGGGGGTTTGATACGCAGTATTTT. This translates into CASSLRTSGGFDTQYF.

This chain connects TRBV27 to TRBJ2-7; 8 nucleotides line up with TRBD1. The germline gives CDR1 MNHEY, CDR2 SMNVEV (reference sequence). J was trimmed by 7 bases and V by 7 bases; bases with no gene match: 12. This CDR3 has 14 amino acids. Written as DNA, the CDR3 is TGTGCCAGCAAGGAGGGGCAGGGGGCGCTGGAGCAGTACTTC. Translated: CASKEGQGALEQYF.

V usage is TRBV5-1 and J usage is TRBJ1-4; D possibly corresponds to TRBD1 (6 bases). Trimming stripped 0 bases from V and 2 bases from J, with 8 bases between. The CDR3 runs 15 residues. Germline assignment: CDR1 SGHRS and CDR2 YFSETQ. The CDR3 protein is CASSLDQGTNEKLFF. For the CDR3, the DNA is TGCGCCAGCAGCTTGGATCAGGGGACTAATGAAAAACTGTTTTTT.

The chain recombines TRBV9 with TRBJ2-6; D uncertain. V was trimmed by 7 bases and J by 0 bases, leaving 8 bases between them. Germline CDR1 SGDLS, CDR2 YYNGEE. The CDR3 is 14 residues long. The CDR3 DNA reads as TGTGCCAGCGGTTTGTACTCTGGGGCCAACGTCCTGACTTTC. Translated: CASGLYSGANVLTF.

The J gene is TRBJ1-5, the V gene TRBV19; a possible D gene is TRBD1 (6 bases). This CDR3 contains 15 residues. With 6 bases removed from V and 7 bases from J, the gap between germline ends came to 19 bases. Germline lookup yields CDR1 LNHDA and CDR2 SQIVND (reference sequence). The CDR3 coding sequence is TGTGCCAGTAGAGGGGGTTTCCAGGAAGGGCAGCCCCAGCATTTT. Amino acid sequence: CASRGGFQEGQPQHF.

This rearrangement joins TRBV7-9 to TRBJ1-2; D ambiguous. Germline assignment: CDR1 SEHNR and CDR2 FQNEAQ (reference sequence). Trimming shortened V by 4 bases and J by 0 bases, and 12 bases separated the two germline ends. The CDR3 sequence is 15 residues long. The chain's CDR3 is CASSSLGVANYGYTF. In DNA form, the CDR3 reads TGTGCCAGCAGCTCCCTCGGGGTAGCTAACTATGGCTACACCTTC.

The chain has TRBV9 and TRBJ1-4; D possibly corresponds to TRBD1 (5 bases). This CDR3 spans 15 amino acids. Germline assignment: CDR1 SGDLS and CDR2 YYNGEE. Trimming took 0 bases from V and 5 from J, leaving 11 bases between them. This CDR3 reads CASSVEGRANEKLFF. Written as DNA, the CDR3 is TGTGCCAGCAGCGTAGAGGGCAGGGCCAATGAAAAACTGTTTTTT.

The rearrangement uses TRBV19 and TRBJ1-3; 7 nucleotides match TRBD1. This CDR3 comprises 15 residues. The trim removed 5 bases at V and 0 bases at J, leaving 4 bases unmatched. In germline, CDR1 is LNHDA, CDR2 SQIVND (reference sequence). DNA of the CDR3: TGTGCCAGTAGTCCACGGACAGGCTCTGGAAACACCATATATTTT. Translation: CASSPRTGSGNTIYF.

The genes are TRBV5-1 and TRBJ1-1; D is undetermined. Looked up from germline, CDR1 is SGHRS and CDR2 is YFSETQ. V was clipped by 0 bases and J by 7 bases, with 7 bases between them. The CDR3 extends over 12 amino acids. CDR3 in DNA: TGCGCCAGCAGCTTGGAGGGCGTTGAAGCTTTCTTT. Translating it yields CASSLEGVEAFF.

This chain connects TRBV4-3 to TRBJ1-4; 10 positions agree with TRBD1. The germline gives CDR1 LGHNA, CDR2 YSLEER. With V trimmed by 4 bases and J by 0 bases, 5 bases remained unmatched. CDR3 length equals 17 residues. In DNA, the CDR3 is TGCGCCAGCAGCCCAAGACAGGGGGCGTCAACTAATGAAAAACTGTTTTTT. It codes for CASSPRQGASTNEKLFF.

This clone has a handful of counts. DNA of the CDR3: TGTGCCAGCAGCCAAGGGACAGCTGGAAACACCATATATTTT. The encoded protein is CASSQGTAGNTIYF. This chain uses TRBV14 with TRBJ1-3, with D possibly being TRBD1 (6 bases). Germline V CDR1 and CDR2: SGHDN, FVKESK. The V and J ends lost 1 base and 2 bases respectively, with 6 bases between them. The CDR3 is made up of 14 amino acids.

This chain uses TRBV19 with TRBJ1-1; the D is unclear. From germline, CDR1 is LNHDA and CDR2 SQIVND (reference sequence). Trimming took 11 bases from V and 4 from J, leaving 11 bases between them. This CDR3 has 11 residues. The chain's CDR3 is CASGGITEAFF. The DNA of the CDR3 is TGTGCCTCAGGAGGTATCACTGAAGCTTTCTTT.

The chain combines TRBV5-1 with TRBJ2-7; unclear D gene. Trimming took 6 bases from V and 3 from J, leaving 7 bases between them. This CDR3 spans 11 amino acids. Per germline, CDR1 SGHRS and CDR2 YFSETQ. Here the CDR3 DNA reads TGCGCCAGCACCTGGAACTACGAGCAGTACTTC. This sequence encodes CASTWNYEQYF.

This clone was observed a handful of times. J is TRBJ1-2 and V is TRBV28; possibly TRBD1 for D (5 bases). Germline V CDR1 and CDR2: MDHEN, SYDVKM. V was pared by 5 bases and J by 6 bases, with 22 bases between. The CDR3 consists of 16 residues. The CDR3 region has the DNA TGTGCCAGCAGTGAGACCGGGACTCGTAGAGGAGATGGCTACACCTTC. This translates into CASSETGTRRGDGYTF.

As DNA, the CDR3 is TGTGCCAGCAGCTTAGGACTCACTAGCGGGGGGGAAGGAGAGACCCAGTACTTC. It codes for CASSLGLTSGGEGETQYF. V is TRBV7-9 and J is TRBJ2-5, with 13 bases fitting TRBD2. V lost 1 base to trimming and J lost 4 bases; unmatched junction nucleotides: 9. The CDR3 sequence is 18 residues long. Germline V gene lookup returns CDR1 SEHNR and CDR2 FQNEAQ (reference sequence). Full variable domain (outside the CDR3, taken from reference TRBV7-9 and TRBJ2-5): DTGVSQNPRHKITKRGQNVTFRCDPISEHNRLYWYRQTLGQGPEFLTYFQNEAQLEKSRLLSDRFSAERPKGSFSTLEIQRTEQGDSAMYLCASSLGLTSGGEGETQYFGPGTRLLVL.

The chain couples TRBV14 to TRBJ2-2; no clear D. The germline CDR1 and CDR2 sequences are SGHDN and FVKESK. The V end was cut by 3 bases, the J end by 5 bases, with 16 bases between. This CDR3 is built from 16 residues. The DNA for the CDR3 is TGTGCCAGCAGCCATTTACAACCGGGTGGGACCGGGGAGCTGTTTTTT. Translation: CASSHLQPGGTGELFF. The full variable domain, its missing parts supplied by reference TRBV14 and TRBJ2-2, is EAGVTQFPSHSVIEKGQTVTLRCDPISGHDNLYWYRRVMGKEIKFLLHFVKESKQDESGMPNNRFLAERTGGTYSTLKVQPAELEDSGVYFCASSHLQPGGTGELFFGEGSRLTVL.

The genes are TRBV30 and TRBJ1-1; possible D gene TRBD1, 5 bases. Germline CDR1 GTSNPN, CDR2 SVGIG (reference sequence). Trimming removed 5 bases at V and 3 bases at J, with 10 bases between. The CDR3 runs 12 residues. The CDR3 nucleotides read TGTGCCTGGGGTGGGGGGGACACTGAAGCTTTCTTT. Translation: CAWGGGDTEAFF.

The J gene is TRBJ1-1, the V gene TRBV7-2; D remains ambiguous. This CDR3 has 12 residues. Germline-derived CDR1 and CDR2 are SGHTA and FQGNSA. V gave up 3 bases and J gave up 5 bases, with 7 bases separating them. The CDR3: CASSFQVTEAFF. CDR3 DNA sequence: TGTGCCAGCAGCTTTCAGGTTACTGAAGCTTTCTTT.

CDR3 sequence reads: CASSEGVKAFF. Here the CDR3 DNA reads TGTGCCAGCAGTGAGGGGGTTAAAGCTTTCTTT. This chain connects TRBV25-1 to TRBJ1-1; a possible D gene is TRBD1 (5 bases). With 3 bases removed from V and 9 bases from J, the gap between germline ends came to 8 bases. CDR3 length: 11 amino acids. CDR1 is MGHDK and CDR2 is SYGVNS in the germline V gene.

The chain couples TRBV5-4 to TRBJ2-2; TRBD1 matches at 10 bases. Per germline, CDR1 SGHNT and CDR2 YYREEE (reference sequence). The CDR3 has 15 residues. J was trimmed by 3 bases and V by 5 bases; bases with no gene match: 4. Here the CDR3 reads CASRRTGGDTGELFF. As DNA, the CDR3 is TGTGCCAGCAGACGGACAGGGGGGGACACCGGGGAGCTGTTTTTT. Drawing the rest from reference TRBV5-4 and TRBJ2-2, the complete variable domain is ETGVTQSPTHLIKTRGQQVTLRCSSQSGHNTVSWYQQALGQGPQFIFQYYREEENGRGNFPPRFSGLQFPNYSSELNVNALELDDSALYLCASRRTGGDTGELFFGEGSRLTVL.

The chain joins TRBV2 to TRBJ2-3; D uncertain. Germline V gives CDR1 SNHLY, CDR2 FYNNEI. The CDR3 covers 10 residues. CDR3: CAVFVDTQYF. In nucleotides, the CDR3 is TGTGCGGTGTTCGTGGATACGCAGTATTTT.

The chain employs TRBV11-2 and TRBJ1-2, with D maybe TRBD1 (6 bases). The germline gives CDR1 SGHAT, CDR2 FQNNGV. This CDR3 has 15 residues. V lost 4 bases to trimming and J lost 5 bases, with 17 bases between them. In DNA, the CDR3 is TGTGCCAGCAGCTCCCCGGGACAAGATCTTTATGGCTACACCTTC. Amino acid sequence: CASSSPGQDLYGYTF.

This sequence joins TRBV6-1 and TRBJ1-2; D is unclear. Per the germline V gene, CDR1 is MNHNS and CDR2 is SASEGT. CDR3 length: 12 residues. V was cut by 7 bases and J by 0 bases, with 6 bases left in between. CDR3 sequence (DNA): TGTGCCAGCACTCCCACTAACTATGGCTACACCTTC. Residues: CASTPTNYGYTF.

CDR3 protein: CASRHPVGARTEAFF. CDR3 coding DNA: TGTGCCAGTAGGCACCCCGTCGGGGCGAGGACTGAAGCTTTCTTT. The chain has TRBV19 and TRBJ1-1; possibly TRBD1 for D (5 bases). Germline V gene lookup returns CDR1 LNHDA and CDR2 SQIVND (reference sequence). The CDR3 covers 15 residues. Trimming removed 6 bases from V and 5 bases from J, with 19 bases in between.

This clone has only a few counts. The chain uses TRBV4-2 and TRBJ1-6, with 9 bases matching TRBD1. The CDR3 has 16 residues. Germline CDR1 is LGHNA and CDR2 is YNFKEQ. The J segment lost 9 bases and the V segment lost 4 bases, leaving 10 bases of the junction unmatched. CDR3 DNA sequence: TGTGCCAGCAGCCCAGATTTACAGGGGGCGGTTTCACCCCTCCACTTT. Translation gives CASSPDLQGAVSPLHF.

The rearrangement joins TRBV28 to TRBJ2-2; D remains unclear. The CDR3 has 11 amino acids. Germline V CDR1 and CDR2: MDHEN, SYDVKM. Trimming stripped 3 bases from V and 6 bases from J, with 2 bases between. The CDR3 is CASSFPGELFF. CDR3 DNA sequence: TGTGCCAGCAGTTTCCCCGGGGAGCTGTTTTTT.

About this clone itself: Relative to the germline gene, one junction end is altered; a read error may explain this. J is TRBJ2-7 and V is TRBV18; D call uncertain. Germline CDR1 is KGHSH and CDR2 is LQKENI. CDR3 size: 14 residues. CDR3 sequence (DNA): TGTGCCAGCTCACCACCGGCGCCCTCCCACGAGCAGTACTTC. Amino acids: CASSPPAPSHEQYF.

In its sample, this clone was seen once. V usage is TRBV4-1 and J usage is TRBJ1-1; no clear D gene. V lost 9 bases, J lost 5 bases, and 16 bases lay in between. This CDR3 has 13 residues. The germline CDR1 and CDR2 sequences are MGHRA and YSYEKL. The CDR3 protein is CASKPFPPTEAFF. CDR3 sequence (DNA): TGCGCCAGTAAACCCTTCCCCCCGACTGAAGCTTTCTTT.

This chain links TRBV7-2 with TRBJ1-5; D is unclear. This CDR3 spans 14 amino acids. V shed 3 bases and J shed 3 bases, with 9 bases lying between them. CDR1 and CDR2 from the germline V gene are SGHTA and FQGNSA. CDR3 sequence reads: CASSLTGNNQPQHF. The CDR3 DNA is TGTGCCAGCAGCTTGACCGGGAACAATCAGCCCCAGCATTTT.

CDR3: CARSLVRQGKYF. The CDR3 DNA reads TGTGCCAGAAGCTTGGTGAGACAGGGAAAGTACTTC. V and J are TRBV5-3 and TRBJ2-7, with 7 bases aligning to TRBD1. TRBV5-3 is given ORF status, its function remaining uncertain. The CDR3 spans 12 residues. After removal of 0 bases from V and 11 bases from J, the junction contained 5 bases not matched to a gene.

The chain has TRBV7-2 and TRBJ2-3; D ambiguous. V lost 1 base and J 2 bases, leaving 7 bases between the germline ends. CDR1 and CDR2 from the germline V gene are SGHTA and FQGNSA. This CDR3 spans 14 amino acids. CDR3 nucleotide sequence: TGTGCCAGCAGCTTAGTACCTTTCACAGATACGCAGTATTTT. It codes for CASSLVPFTDTQYF. The full variable domain, completed using reference TRBV7-2 and TRBJ2-3, is GAGVSQSPSNKVTEKGKDVELRCDPISGHTALYWYRQSLGQGLEFLIYFQGNSAPDKSGLPSDRFSAERTGGSVSTLTIQRTQQEDSAVYLCASSLVPFTDTQYFGPGTRLTVL.